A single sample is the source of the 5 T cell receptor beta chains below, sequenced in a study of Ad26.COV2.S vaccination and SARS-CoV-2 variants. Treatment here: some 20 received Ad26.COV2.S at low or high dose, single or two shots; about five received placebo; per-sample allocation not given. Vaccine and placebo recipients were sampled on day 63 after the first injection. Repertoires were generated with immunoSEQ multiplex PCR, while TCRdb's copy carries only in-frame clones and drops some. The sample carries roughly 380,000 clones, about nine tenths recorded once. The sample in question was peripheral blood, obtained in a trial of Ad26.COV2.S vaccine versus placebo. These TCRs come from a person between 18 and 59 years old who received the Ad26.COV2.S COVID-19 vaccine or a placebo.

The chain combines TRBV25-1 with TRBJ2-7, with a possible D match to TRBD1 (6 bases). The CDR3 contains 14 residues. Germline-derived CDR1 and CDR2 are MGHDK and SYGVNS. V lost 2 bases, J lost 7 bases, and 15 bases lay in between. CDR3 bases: TGTGCCAGCAGTGAACGTGGGGGCCCGGAAGAGCAGTACTTC. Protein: CASSERGGPEEQYF.

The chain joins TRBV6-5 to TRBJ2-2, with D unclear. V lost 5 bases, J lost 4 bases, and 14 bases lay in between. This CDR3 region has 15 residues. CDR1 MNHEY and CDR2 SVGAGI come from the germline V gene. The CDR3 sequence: CASSPPWVLTGELFF. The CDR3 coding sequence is TGTGCCAGCAGTCCTCCTTGGGTCCTCACCGGGGAGCTGTTTTTT.

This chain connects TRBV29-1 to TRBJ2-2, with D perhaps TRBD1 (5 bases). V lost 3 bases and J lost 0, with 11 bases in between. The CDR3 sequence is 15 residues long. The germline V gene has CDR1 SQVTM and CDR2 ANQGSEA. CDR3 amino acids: CSVEQGETNTGELFF. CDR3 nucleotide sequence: TGCAGCGTTGAGCAGGGTGAAACGAACACCGGGGAGCTGTTTTTT.

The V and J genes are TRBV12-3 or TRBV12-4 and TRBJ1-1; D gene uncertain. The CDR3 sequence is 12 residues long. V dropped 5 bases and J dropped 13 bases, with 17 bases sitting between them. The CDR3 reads CASSPDTPKGFF. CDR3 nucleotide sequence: TGTGCCAGCAGTCCCGACACGCCCAAAGGTTTCTTT.

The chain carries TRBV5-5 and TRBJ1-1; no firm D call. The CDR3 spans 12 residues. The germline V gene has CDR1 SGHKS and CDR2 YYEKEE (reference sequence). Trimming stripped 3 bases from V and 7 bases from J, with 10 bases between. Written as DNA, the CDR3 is TGTGCCAGCAGCTATCCGGGTAATGAAGCTTTCTTT. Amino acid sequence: CASSYPGNEAFF.